The 10 T cell receptor beta chains below all came from one sample that was sequenced in a study of blood T cell repertoires in COVID-19. Sequencing was performed with immunoSEQ multiplex PCR; in TCRdb, only in-frame clones are kept and a portion is missing. Of some 210,000 clones in the sample, roughly 86% were seen once. What was sequenced was PBMCs or T cells enriched from blood (not recorded which). The receptors shown here come from a man aged 18 to 35 with acute COVID-19.

The CDR3 sequence: CSVEGTPGGTDTQYF. The CDR3 bases are TGCAGCGTTGAAGGGACCCCGGGAGGCACAGATACGCAGTATTTT. The rearrangement uses TRBV29-1 and TRBJ2-3; D is perhaps TRBD2 (6 bases). Trimming cost V 1 base and J 1 base, with 12 bases left between them. Germline V gene sequence: CDR1 SQVTM, CDR2 ANQGSEA. CDR3 length equals 15 residues.

The chain links TRBV7-2 to TRBJ1-2; TRBD1 matches 10 bases. The CDR3 loop spans 14 amino acids. V was clipped by 6 bases and J by 5 bases; unmatched bases: 6. Per the germline V gene, CDR1 is SGHTA and CDR2 is FQGNSA. The CDR3 region is CASRPGQGGYGYTF. The CDR3 region has the DNA TGTGCCAGCAGACCTGGACAGGGGGGTTATGGCTACACCTTC.

The V gene is TRBV30, the J gene TRBJ2-5, with D perhaps matching TRBD2 (5 bases). The CDR3 loop spans 15 amino acids. Germline V lookup: CDR1 GTSNPN, CDR2 SVGIG (reference sequence). The V end lost 2 bases, the J end lost 2 bases, and 15 bases lay between the germline ends. The CDR3 spells CAWSSILGRQETQYF. DNA for the CDR3: TGTGCCTGGAGTTCTATACTGGGGAGACAAGAGACCCAGTACTTC. Together with reference TRBV30 and TRBJ2-5, the CDR3 gives the full variable domain: SQTIHQWPATLVQPVGSPLSLECTVEGTSNPNLYWYRQAAGRGLQLLFYSVGIGQISSEVPQNLSASRPQDRQFILSSKKLLLSDSGFYLCAWSSILGRQETQYFGPGTRLLVL.

The V call is TRBV28, the J call TRBJ1-1; no clear D. This CDR3 has 14 residues. Germline V gene data show CDR1 as MDHEN and CDR2 as SYDVKM. With 5 bases removed from V and 4 bases from J, the gap between germline ends came to 14 bases. The CDR3 loop reads CASSPVVSGTEAFF. CDR3 sequence (DNA): TGTGCCAGCAGTCCCGTTGTCAGTGGCACTGAAGCTTTCTTT.

The chain combines TRBV19 with TRBJ2-7; D might be TRBD1 (5 bases). The germline V and J ends were trimmed by 0 bases and 5 bases, with 11 bases remaining between them. Germline assignment: CDR1 LNHDA and CDR2 SQIVND (reference sequence). The CDR3 consists of 14 residues. In DNA form, the CDR3 reads TGTGCCAGTAGTATAGACATGGGGCGCGACGAGCAGTACTTC. It encodes CASSIDMGRDEQYF.

CDR3 coding DNA: TGTGCCACTCAGACGGGCTCCTACAATGAGCAGTTCTTC. Translating gives CATQTGSYNEQFF. The rearrangement links TRBV6-5 to TRBJ2-1; D not resolved. This CDR3 has 13 amino acids. Trimming shortened V by 10 bases and J by 0 bases, and 10 bases separated the two germline ends. The germline CDR1 and CDR2 sequences are MNHEY and SVGAGI.

In DNA, the CDR3 is TGTGCCAGCAGTAAAAAGGGACTAGCGACGAAAGAGACCCAGTACTTC. It specifies CASSKKGLATKETQYF. The V call is TRBV27, the J call TRBJ2-5, with TRBD2 identical over 10 bases. This CDR3 contains 16 residues. V trimming: 5 bases; J trimming: 3 bases; junction bases outside the gene matches: 9. CDR1 MNHEY and CDR2 SMNVEV come from the germline V gene (reference sequence).

The chain has TRBV28 and TRBJ1-2, with D unresolved. V was cut by 3 bases and J by 6 bases, with 8 bases left in between. The CDR3 is made up of 12 amino acids. Germline CDR1 reads MDHEN; CDR2 reads SYDVKM. CDR3 sequence: CASSFVGDGYTF. The CDR3 DNA is TGTGCCAGCAGTTTTGTCGGGGATGGCTACACCTTC.

The chain recombines TRBV30 with TRBJ2-7; no firm D call. The V gene's germline CDR1 is GTSNPN and CDR2 SVGIG (reference sequence). The CDR3 covers 13 residues. Deletions cut 5 bases from V and 3 bases from J, with 14 bases between. The CDR3 nucleotides read TGTGCCTGGGCAACATACGACAACTACGAGCAGTACTTC. As protein: CAWATYDNYEQYF. Using reference TRBV30 and TRBJ2-7 for the parts outside the CDR3, the full variable domain is SQTIHQWPATLVQPVGSPLSLECTVEGTSNPNLYWYRQAAGRGLQLLFYSVGIGQISSEVPQNLSASRPQDRQFILSSKKLLLSDSGFYLCAWATYDNYEQYFGPGTRLTVT.

This sequence joins TRBV10-1 and TRBJ2-1, with 14 bases fitting TRBD2. This CDR3 contains 16 residues. The junction had 5 bases not matched to a gene; V was cut back by 3 bases and J by 7 bases. The germline gives CDR1 WNHNN, CDR2 SYGVQD (reference sequence). The CDR3 spells CASSDGLAGGGNEQFF. CDR3 nucleotide sequence: TGCGCCAGCAGTGACGGACTAGCGGGAGGTGGTAATGAGCAGTTCTTC.